Below, 4 T cell receptor beta chains from the same sample are listed, as sequenced in a study of follicular helper T cells after annual influenza vaccination (dated by TCRdb to 2015 to 2018). The time point label of this sample denotes: 2014-2015 season, pre-vaccination. Library prep was done by the immunoSEQ multiplex PCR assay. The table comes from immuneACCESS by way of TCRdb, which keeps in-frame sequences with V and J called. Part of the clones is missing from these tables; in studies checked, under half for an unresolved V gene and the rest for unknown reasons. Recorded for this sample are some 11,000 clones; 81% of them occurred a single time. The leading ten clones occupy more than 0.9% of the sample. The material was CXCR5- memory CD4+ T cells sorted from blood, obtained on the day of influenza vaccination. Reading the label with the study, this specimen's cell subset or site is: CXCR5- memory CD4 T cells. These receptors all come from an adult who received the influenza vaccine.

The chain recombines TRBV19 with TRBJ2-4; D is possibly TRBD2 (5 bases). V lost 5 bases and J 6 bases, leaving 14 bases between the germline ends. Germline V gene sequence: CDR1 LNHDA, CDR2 SQIVND (reference sequence). CDR3 size: 14 residues. The CDR3 DNA reads as TGTGCCAGTAGTCAAACATGGAGCGGAAACATTCAGTACTTC. It encodes CASSQTWSGNIQYF. Full variable domain (rest looked up from reference TRBV19 and TRBJ2-4): DGGITQSPKYLFRKEGQNVTLSCEQNLNHDAMYWYRQDPGQGLRLIYYSQIVNDFQKGDIAEGYSVSREKKESFPLTVTSAQKNPTAFYLCASSQTWSGNIQYFGAGTRLSVL.

This rearrangement joins TRBV19 to TRBJ2-2; TRBD2 matches at 15 bases. The CDR3 covers 20 residues. V was pared by 0 bases and J by 5 bases, with 10 bases of the junction left unmatched. Germline CDR1 and CDR2: LNHDA and SQIVND (reference sequence). The CDR3 DNA reads as TGTGCCAGTAGTATAGAAAGCCCGGGACTAGCGGGAGGAGGAACCGGGGAGCTGTTTTTT. This encodes CASSIESPGLAGGGTGELFF.

The chain is built from TRBV10-1 and TRBJ2-7; TRBD1 aligns across 7 bases. V gave up 6 bases and J gave up 6 bases; unmatched junction bases: 14. The CDR3 length is 15 residues. Germline V CDR1 and CDR2: WNHNN, SYGVQD (reference sequence). The CDR3 spells CASSRDSNPSIEQYF. For the CDR3, the DNA is TGCGCCAGCAGCCGGGACAGCAACCCTTCGATCGAGCAGTACTTC.

The chain uses TRBV6-4 and TRBJ2-2; TRBD2 matches 9 bases. The ends lost 8 bases at V and 4 bases at J; junction bases unmatched: 5. The germline CDR1 and CDR2 sequences are MRHNA and SNTAGT. This CDR3 has 14 residues. CDR3 region: CASRREGLTGELFF. CDR3 nucleotides: TGTGCCAGCCGGCGGGAGGGGCTCACCGGGGAGCTGTTTTTT.